Listed below are T cell receptor beta chains from one sample, sequenced in a study of blood T cell repertoires in COVID-19. Assay used: immunoSEQ multiplex PCR; TCRdb lists only in-frame clones, some missing. Of tens of thousands of clones in the sample, 87% were seen once. Sequencing was performed on peripheral blood. The receptors here all came from a woman in her fifties or sixties with COVID-19, enrolled during active disease. Both conserved end residues are part of each CDR3. A D gene is named only where the DNA matches it firmly. Where a row states a size, it is once, few, many or the class of an expanded clone; other rows omit it.

CSVVSWDREKQFF TGCAGCGTTGTGAGTTGGGACAGGGAGAAGCAGTTCTTC TRBJ2-1 NA TRBD1 TRBV29-1
CASSLAYRGAAKNIQYF TGTGCCAGCAGCTTAGCTTACAGGGGGGCGGCCAAAAACATTCAGTACTTC TRBJ2-4 once TRBD1 TRBV7-8
CAIRLGEGRPYNEQFF TGTGCCATACGACTGGGGGAGGGACGCCCCTACAATGAGCAGTTCTTC TRBJ2-1 NA NA TRBV21-1
CASSRAGGYNEQFF TGCGCCAGCAGTCGAGCGGGGGGATACAATGAGCAGTTCTTC TRBJ2-1 NA TRBD2 TRBV10-1
CASSPTGLHEQYF TGTGCCAGCAGCCCTACAGGGCTCCACGAGCAGTACTTC TRBJ2-7 once NA TRBV7-9
CASSVDDGGVQPQHF TGTGCCAGCAGCGTAGATGATGGAGGGGTTCAGCCCCAGCATTTT TRBJ1-5 few NA TRBV9
CARFQGGLNTEAFF TGTGCCAGGTTTCAGGGGGGCCTGAACACTGAAGCTTTCTTT TRBJ1-1 NA NA TRBV21-1
CASSSTGGIYGYTF TGCGCCAGCAGCTCGACAGGGGGGATCTATGGCTACACCTTC TRBJ1-2 NA TRBD1 TRBV5-1
CASSQDTRGSYSGANVLTF TGTGCCAGCAGCCAAGATACGCGGGGGTCATACTCTGGGGCCAACGTCCTGACTTTC TRBJ2-6 few TRBD2 TRBV4-2
CASSYGTRRTDTQYF TGTGCCAGCAGCTACGGGACTAGACGCACAGATACGCAGTATTTT TRBJ2-3 NA TRBD2 TRBV5-6
CASSDLDRAHEAFF TGTGCCAGCAGCGACCTGGACAGGGCGCATGAAGCTTTCTTT TRBJ1-1 NA TRBD1 TRBV7-9
CASSLRGAPDTQYF TGTGCCAGCAGCTTACGGGGGGCGCCAGATACGCAGTATTTT TRBJ2-3 NA NA TRBV5-4
CASSSDRWLNSPLHF TGTGCCAGCAGCTCGGACAGGTGGCTTAATTCACCCCTCCACTTT TRBJ1-6 few TRBD1 TRBV5-6
CATSRPGQGRYTGELFF TGTGCCACCAGCAGACCCGGACAGGGGCGGTACACCGGGGAGCTGTTTTTT TRBJ2-2 NA TRBD1 TRBV15
CASREDRVTEAFF TGTGCCAGCAGGGAAGACAGGGTCACTGAAGCTTTCTTT TRBJ1-1 NA TRBD1 TRBV7-2
CASSGEVNSPLHF TGTGCCAGCTCAGGGGAGGTTAATTCACCCCTCCACTTT TRBJ1-6 NA NA TRBV18
CASSLGVSGGELFF TGCGCCAGCAGCTTGGGGGTCTCGGGCGGGGAGCTGTTTTTT TRBJ2-2 NA NA TRBV5-1
CASSLDWASHGNTIYF TGTGCCAGCAGCTTAGATTGGGCTTCCCATGGAAACACCATATATTTT TRBJ1-3 NA NA TRBV11-2
CASSPGTGTYEQYF TGTGCCAGCAGTCCCGGGACAGGGACGTACGAGCAGTACTTC TRBJ2-7 once TRBD1 TRBV11-2
CASSFSAGKQETQYF TGTGCCAGCAGCTTTTCAGCGGGGAAACAAGAGACCCAGTACTTC TRBJ2-5 few TRBD2 TRBV7-2
CASSPYHPGQGWRGYTF TGTGCCAGCAGCCCCTACCACCCGGGACAGGGATGGAGGGGCTACACCTTC TRBJ1-2 NA TRBD1 TRBV7-9
CATSEGTANYGYTF TGTGCCACCAGTGAGGGCACAGCTAACTATGGCTACACCTTC TRBJ1-2 NA NA TRBV24-1
CASSEKAGTETNYGYTF TGCGCCAGCAGTGAAAAGGCGGGGACAGAGACTAACTATGGCTACACCTTC TRBJ1-2 NA TRBD1 TRBV10-1
CASSLGTPNSPLHF TGTGCCAGCAGTCTCGGGACTCCTAATTCACCCCTCCACTTT TRBJ1-6 NA NA TRBV7-3
CASSYSIQMNTEAFF TGTGCCAGCAGTTACTCGATACAGATGAACACTGAAGCTTTCTTT TRBJ1-1 NA NA TRBV6-5
CASSQELPRAGGYTF TGTGCCAGCAGCCAAGAGCTCCCCAGGGCGGGGGGCTACACCTTC TRBJ1-2 once NA TRBV14
CASSPGGSNQPQHF TGTGCCAGCAGCCCCGGGGGGAGCAATCAGCCCCAGCATTTT TRBJ1-5 NA NA TRBV7-2
CASNPESGGAYNEQFF TGTGCCAGCAACCCGGAAAGCGGGGGAGCCTACAATGAGCAGTTCTTC TRBJ2-1 NA TRBD2 TRBV7-9
CASSPGLAGTDTQYF TGTGCCAGCAGCCCCGGACTAGCGGGCACAGATACGCAGTATTTT TRBJ2-3 NA TRBD2 TRBV4-2
CASSHGEPSNQPQHF TGTGCCAGCAGTCACGGGGAGCCTAGCAATCAGCCCCAGCATTTT TRBJ1-5 NA NA TRBV6-2/TRBV6-3
CASSQRGYEQYF TGTGCCAGCTCACAAAGGGGGTACGAGCAGTACTTC TRBJ2-7 NA NA TRBV18
CASSLRDTWGNQPQHF TGTGCCAGCAGCCTACGGGACACCTGGGGCAATCAGCCCCAGCATTTT TRBJ1-5 NA NA TRBV7-2
CASSKEGTGVRGVPWTYNSPLHF TGTGCCAGCAGCAAAGAAGGGACAGGGGTCCGCGGGGTCCCCTGGACGTATAATTCACCCCTCCACTTT TRBJ1-6 NA NA TRBV21-1
CASTSGTGSLPEQFF TGCGCCAGCACGAGCGGGACAGGGAGTCTCCCTGAGCAGTTCTTC TRBJ2-1 few TRBD1 TRBV5-1
CASSLGTGGDSPLHF TGTGCCAGCAGCTTAGGCACAGGGGGTGATTCACCCCTCCACTTT TRBJ1-6 NA TRBD1 TRBV7-9
CASSTTSGRPETQYF TGTGCCAGCAGTACTACTAGCGGTCGCCCGGAGACCCAGTACTTC TRBJ2-5 once TRBD2 TRBV6-5
CASSLTGTVLSGELFF TGTGCCAGCAGTTTGACCGGGACAGTTTTGAGCGGGGAGCTGTTTTTT TRBJ2-2 NA TRBD1 TRBV28
CSASFGTGYGYTF TGCAGTGCTAGTTTTGGGACAGGGTATGGCTACACCTTC TRBJ1-2 NA TRBD1 TRBV20-1
CASTSHLGAGYGYTF TGTGCCAGTACCTCCCATCTTGGGGCAGGCTATGGCTACACCTTC TRBJ1-2 NA NA TRBV19
CASSPGTSEETQYF TGTGCCAGCAGCCCCGGGACTAGCGAAGAGACCCAGTACTTC TRBJ2-5 NA TRBD2 TRBV3-1/TRBV3-2
CASSPIRTNNEQFF TGTGCCAGTAGTCCCATCCGGACTAACAATGAGCAGTTCTTC TRBJ2-1 NA NA TRBV19
CASSRGGPTGELFF TGTGCCAGCAGCCGCGGGGGACCGACCGGGGAGCTGTTTTTT TRBJ2-2 NA TRBD2 TRBV11-3
CASSPLQGDHEQYF TGTGCCAGCTCACCTCTACAGGGTGACCACGAGCAGTACTTC TRBJ2-7 NA NA TRBV18
CASRSGGPKTTNEKLFF TGTGCCAGCCGTTCCGGAGGACCAAAAACAACTAATGAAAAACTGTTTTTT TRBJ1-4 NA NA TRBV28
CASSLLRDRDPNEQFF TGCGCCAGCAGCTTACTCCGGGACAGGGACCCTAATGAGCAGTTCTTC TRBJ2-1 NA TRBD1 TRBV5-1
CASSKPGQGSNQPQHF TGTGCCAGTAGTAAACCGGGACAGGGTAGCAATCAGCCCCAGCATTTT TRBJ1-5 NA TRBD1 TRBV19
CASSRDRGRLFF TGTGCCAGCAGCCGGGACAGGGGAAGGCTGTTTTTT TRBJ1-4 NA TRBD1 TRBV5-6
CASSQDLRPAGANVLTF TGTGCCAGCAGCCAAGATCTCAGGCCGGCTGGGGCCAACGTCCTGACTTTC TRBJ2-6 NA NA TRBV3-1/TRBV3-2
CASSPFDPVNNSPLHF TGTGCCAGCAGTCCCTTCGATCCGGTAAATAATTCACCCCTCCACTTT TRBJ1-6 NA NA TRBV27
CATSEEKTDNEQFF TGTGCCACCAGTGAAGAAAAGACTGACAATGAGCAGTTCTTC TRBJ2-1 NA NA TRBV24-1
CASSPSRVYSEKLFF TGTGCCAGCAGCCCATCGAGGGTGTATAGTGAAAAACTGTTTTTT TRBJ1-4 NA NA TRBV7-2
CASSEKLAGYNEQFF TGTGCCAGCAGTGAGAAGCTAGCGGGGTACAATGAGCAGTTCTTC TRBJ2-1 NA TRBD2 TRBV2
CASILRGGNEQFF TGTGCCAGCATACTCCGAGGGGGTAATGAGCAGTTCTTC TRBJ2-1 NA NA TRBV25-1
CASRGLAEETQYF TGCGCCAGCAGGGGACTAGCGGAAGAGACCCAGTACTTC TRBJ2-5 NA TRBD2 TRBV5-1